These 12 T cell receptor beta chains were sequenced from one sample in a study of T cell repertoires in cytomegalovirus infection. Antigens of these TCRs are unknown. TCRdb re-called the reads through MiXCR, storing one row per CDR3 protein. Seen here are hundreds of thousands of distinct CDR3 sequences, around 30% observed once, and the top ten hold 15% to 20%. Sequencing used cultured PBMCs, obtained from culture after CMV antigen stimulation. Receptor source: a human donor in good health (CMV status not recorded). Some clones in this sample may be carry-over from other donors' samples.

This sequence joins TRBV2 and TRBJ2-1; TRBD1 matches at 8 bases. Trimming removed 9 bases from V and 7 bases from J; junction bases left unmatched: 5. This CDR3 region has 12 residues. Per germline, CDR1 SNHLY and CDR2 FYNNEI. CDR3 region: CASSGGLNEQFF. The CDR3 DNA follows: TGTGCCAGTTCAGGGGGCTTAAATGAGCAGTTCTTC.

The sample holds a few counts of this clonotype. The V and J genes are TRBV6-1 and TRBJ1-5, with D unresolved. Germline loops: CDR1 MNHNS, CDR2 SASEGT. This CDR3 contains 14 residues. V was shortened by 3 bases and J by 3 bases, with 9 bases between the two germline ends. CDR3 DNA: TGTGCCAGCAGTGACAGATACTTCAATCAGCCCCAGCATTTT. This sequence encodes CASSDRYFNQPQHF.

The chain recombines TRBV7-9 with TRBJ2-3, with 9 bases lining up with TRBD2. Germline CDR1 SEHNR, CDR2 FQNEAQ (reference sequence). V was clipped by 5 bases and J by 4 bases; unmatched bases: 7. This CDR3 comprises 15 residues. The CDR3 sequence is CASSLGSGSADTQYF. CDR3 sequence (DNA): TGTGCCAGCAGCCTGGGTAGCGGGAGCGCAGATACGCAGTATTTT.

This clonotype was recorded many times. The chain links TRBV6-1 to TRBJ2-1; possible D gene TRBD1, 6 bases. Germline lookup yields CDR1 MNHNS and CDR2 SASEGT. The CDR3 loop spans 13 amino acids. Between the trimmed V and J ends, which lost 10 bases and 4 bases, there was a span of 14 bases. CDR3 protein: CATRDTEYNEQFF. The CDR3 bases are TGTGCCACCAGGGACACCGAGTACAATGAGCAGTTCTTC.

This clonotype was counted at least ten times. The V and J genes are TRBV11-2 and TRBJ2-1, with 13 bases lining up with TRBD2. The CDR3 length is 16 residues. Germline lookup yields CDR1 SGHAT and CDR2 FQNNGV. Trimming removed 6 bases from V and 5 bases from J; junction bases left unmatched: 7. CDR3 nucleotides: TGTGCCAGCAGTCCACTAGCGGGAGGGGTTAACAATGAGCAGTTCTTC. This sequence encodes CASSPLAGGVNNEQFF.

The rearrangement links TRBV4-1 to TRBJ1-2; tentatively, D is TRBD1 (5 bases). The CDR3 sequence is 18 residues long. Germline loops: CDR1 MGHRA, CDR2 YSYEKL. With 0 bases removed from V and 6 bases from J, the gap between germline ends came to 23 bases. CDR3 sequence reads: CASSQDRRFTGIRNGYTF. CDR3 DNA sequence: TGCGCCAGCAGCCAAGATCGTCGATTCACAGGAATCAGGAATGGCTACACCTTC.

The chain is built from TRBV20-1 and TRBJ2-4; 8 nucleotides line up with TRBD1. The germline gives CDR1 DFQATT, CDR2 SNEGSKA (reference sequence). This CDR3 comprises 13 residues. The V gene end was trimmed by 4 bases and the J gene end by 8 bases; junction bases not matched to a gene: 7. This CDR3 is CSATARGPDIQYF. The CDR3 nucleotides are TGCAGTGCTACGGCCAGGGGGCCGGACATTCAGTACTTC.

The J gene is TRBJ2-7, the V gene TRBV6-2 or TRBV6-3; D call uncertain. Germline CDR1 is MNHEY and CDR2 is SVGEGT. The CDR3 consists of 12 residues. V lost 6 bases and J 2 bases, leaving 8 bases between the germline ends. This chain's CDR3 is CASSPVAYEQYF. The DNA for the CDR3 is TGTGCCAGCAGCCCGGTCGCCTACGAGCAGTACTTC.

The V and J genes are TRBV6-2 or TRBV6-3 and TRBJ2-1; 7 positions match TRBD2. The CDR3 consists of 14 residues. The junction had 3 bases not matched to a gene; V was cut back by 5 bases and J by 2 bases. From germline, CDR1 is MNHEY and CDR2 SVGEGT. The CDR3, as DNA: TGTGCCAGCAGTCAGACTAGCACCTACAATGAGCAGTTCTTC. Its translation: CASSQTSTYNEQFF.

The chain joins TRBV11-2 to TRBJ1-4, with D possibly TRBD1 on 5 matching bases. Trimming removed 5 bases at V and 1 base at J, with 11 bases between. The CDR3 spans 15 residues. Germline CDR1 is SGHAT and CDR2 is FQNNGV. The CDR3 spells CASSRGDETNEKLFF. The CDR3 coding sequence is TGTGCCAGCAGCCGTGGGGACGAAACTAATGAAAAACTGTTTTTT.

The rearrangement joins TRBV6-5 to TRBJ1-6; no clear D gene. CDR1 and CDR2 from the germline V gene are MNHEY and SVGAGI. There are 15 residues in the CDR3. V was pared by 5 bases and J by 9 bases, with 17 bases between. The CDR3 bases are TGTGCCAGCAGTAGCGGGAGGTTGAGCCGTTCACCCCTCCACTTT. This gives the protein CASSSGRLSRSPLHF.

The sample holds a few counts of this clonotype. V gene TRBV7-2 combines with J gene TRBJ1-2; 10 nucleotides line up with TRBD1. V gave up 4 bases and J gave up 8 bases; unmatched junction bases: 10. From germline, CDR1 is SGHTA and CDR2 FQGNSA. The CDR3 runs to 15 residues. Here the CDR3 reads CASSSPGTGVMGYTF. CDR3 bases: TGTGCCAGCAGCTCCCCCGGGACAGGGGTTATGGGCTACACCTTC.